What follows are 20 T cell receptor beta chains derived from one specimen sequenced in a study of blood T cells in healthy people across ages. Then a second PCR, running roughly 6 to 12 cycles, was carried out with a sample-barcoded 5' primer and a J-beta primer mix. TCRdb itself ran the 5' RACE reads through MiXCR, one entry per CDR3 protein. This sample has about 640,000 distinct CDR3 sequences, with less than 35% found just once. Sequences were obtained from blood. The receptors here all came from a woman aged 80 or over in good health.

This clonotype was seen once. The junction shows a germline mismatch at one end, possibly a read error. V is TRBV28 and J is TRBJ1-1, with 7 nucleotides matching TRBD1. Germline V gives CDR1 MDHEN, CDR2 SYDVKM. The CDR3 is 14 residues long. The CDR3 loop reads CASRDGQVGTEAFF. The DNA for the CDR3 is TGTGCCAGCCGCGATGGACAGGTCGGCACTGAGGCTTTCTTT.

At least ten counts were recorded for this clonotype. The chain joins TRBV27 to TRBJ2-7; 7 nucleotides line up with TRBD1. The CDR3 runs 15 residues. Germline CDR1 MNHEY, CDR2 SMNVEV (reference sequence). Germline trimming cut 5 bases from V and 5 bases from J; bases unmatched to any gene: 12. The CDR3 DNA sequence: TGTGCCAGCAGTAGAGGCCGGGACAGTAGGGACGAGCAGTACTTC. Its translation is CASSRGRDSRDEQYF.

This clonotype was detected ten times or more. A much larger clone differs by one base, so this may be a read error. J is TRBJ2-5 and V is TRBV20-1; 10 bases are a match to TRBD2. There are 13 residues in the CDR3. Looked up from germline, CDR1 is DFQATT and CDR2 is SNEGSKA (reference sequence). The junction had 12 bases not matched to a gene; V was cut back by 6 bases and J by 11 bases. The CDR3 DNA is TGCAGTGCCCCGGGACTAGCGTACAATGAGCAGTACTTC. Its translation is CSAPGLAYNEQYF.

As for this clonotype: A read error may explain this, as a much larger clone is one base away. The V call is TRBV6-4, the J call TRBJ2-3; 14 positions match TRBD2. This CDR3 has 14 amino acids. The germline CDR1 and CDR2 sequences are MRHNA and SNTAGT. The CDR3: CVSSGTSGGDTQYF. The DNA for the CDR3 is TGTGTCAGCAGTGGGACTAGCGGGGGAGATACGCAGTATTTT.

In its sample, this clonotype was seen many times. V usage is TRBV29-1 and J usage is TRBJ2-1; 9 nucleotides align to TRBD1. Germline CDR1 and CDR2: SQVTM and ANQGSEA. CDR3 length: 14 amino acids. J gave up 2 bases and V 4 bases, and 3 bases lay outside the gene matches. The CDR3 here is CSVGGTGPYNEQFF. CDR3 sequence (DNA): TGCAGCGTTGGGGGGACAGGGCCCTACAATGAGCAGTTCTTC.

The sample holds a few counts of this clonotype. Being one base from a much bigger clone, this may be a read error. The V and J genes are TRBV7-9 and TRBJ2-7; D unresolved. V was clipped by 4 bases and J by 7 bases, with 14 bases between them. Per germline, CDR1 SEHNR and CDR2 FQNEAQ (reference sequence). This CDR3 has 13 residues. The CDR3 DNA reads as TGTGCCAGCAGCTCCTGTGATACGTGTGAGCAGTACTTC. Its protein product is CASSSCDTCEQYF.

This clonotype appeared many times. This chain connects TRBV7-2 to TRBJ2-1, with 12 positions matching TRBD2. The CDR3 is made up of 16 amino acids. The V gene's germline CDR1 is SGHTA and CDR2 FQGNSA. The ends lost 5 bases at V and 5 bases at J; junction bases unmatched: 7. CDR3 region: CASSTASGGAHNEQFF. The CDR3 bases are TGTGCCAGCAGCACAGCTAGCGGGGGGGCCCACAATGAGCAGTTCTTC. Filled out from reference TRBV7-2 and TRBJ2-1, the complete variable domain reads GAGVSQSPSNKVTEKGKDVELRCDPISGHTALYWYRQSLGQGLEFLIYFQGNSAPDKSGLPSDRFSAERTGGSVSTLTIQRTQQEDSAVYLCASSTASGGAHNEQFFGPGTRLTVL.

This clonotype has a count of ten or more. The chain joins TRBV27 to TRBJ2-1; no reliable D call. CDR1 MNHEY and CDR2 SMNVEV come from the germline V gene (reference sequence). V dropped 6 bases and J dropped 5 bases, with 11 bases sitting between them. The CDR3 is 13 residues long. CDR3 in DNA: TGTGCCAGCAGACCGACCCCGCACAATGAGCAGTTCTTC. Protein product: CASRPTPHNEQFF.

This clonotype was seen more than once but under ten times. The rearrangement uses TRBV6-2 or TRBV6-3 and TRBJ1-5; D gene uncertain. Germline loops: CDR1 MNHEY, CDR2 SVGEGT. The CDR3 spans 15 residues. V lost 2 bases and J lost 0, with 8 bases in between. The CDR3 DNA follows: TGTGCCAGCAGTTACGTGGGATATAGCAATCAGCCCCAGCATTTT. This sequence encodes CASSYVGYSNQPQHF.

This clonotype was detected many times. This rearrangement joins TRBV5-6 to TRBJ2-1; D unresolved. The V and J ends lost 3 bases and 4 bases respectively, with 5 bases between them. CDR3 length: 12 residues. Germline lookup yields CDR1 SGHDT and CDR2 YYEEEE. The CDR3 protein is CASSWVYNEQFF. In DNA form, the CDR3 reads TGTGCCAGCAGCTGGGTATACAATGAGCAGTTCTTC.

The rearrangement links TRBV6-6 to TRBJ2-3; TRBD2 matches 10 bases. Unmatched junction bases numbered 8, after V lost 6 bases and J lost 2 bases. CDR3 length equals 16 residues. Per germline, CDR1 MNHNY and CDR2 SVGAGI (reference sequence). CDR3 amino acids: CASREEREGPTDTQYF. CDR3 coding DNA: TGTGCCAGCAGGGAGGAGCGGGAGGGCCCCACAGATACGCAGTATTTT.

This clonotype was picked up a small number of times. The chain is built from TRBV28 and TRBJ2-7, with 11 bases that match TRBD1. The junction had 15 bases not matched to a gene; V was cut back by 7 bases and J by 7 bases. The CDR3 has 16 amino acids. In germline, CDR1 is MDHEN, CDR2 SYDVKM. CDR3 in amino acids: CASNALGGTGGGEQYF. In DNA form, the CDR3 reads TGTGCCAGCAATGCCCTGGGCGGGACAGGGGGAGGGGAGCAGTACTTC. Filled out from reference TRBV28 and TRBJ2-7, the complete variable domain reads DVKVTQSSRYLVKRTGEKVFLECVQDMDHENMFWYRQDPGLGLRLIYFSYDVKMKEKGDIPEGYSVSREKKERFSLILESASTNQTSMYLCASNALGGTGGGEQYFGPGTRLTVT.

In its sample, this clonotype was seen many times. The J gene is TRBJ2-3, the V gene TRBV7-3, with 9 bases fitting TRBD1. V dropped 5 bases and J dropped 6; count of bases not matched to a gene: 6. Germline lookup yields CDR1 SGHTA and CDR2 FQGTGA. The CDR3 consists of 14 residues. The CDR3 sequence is CASSQQGARDTQYF. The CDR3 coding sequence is TGTGCCAGCAGCCAACAGGGGGCGAGGGATACGCAGTATTTT. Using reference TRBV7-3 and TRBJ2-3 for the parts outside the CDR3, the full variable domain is GAGVSQTPSNKVTEKGKYVELRCDPISGHTALYWYRQSLGQGPEFLIYFQGTGAADDSGLPNDRFFAVRPEGSVSTLKIQRTERGDSAVYLCASSQQGARDTQYFGPGTRLTVL.

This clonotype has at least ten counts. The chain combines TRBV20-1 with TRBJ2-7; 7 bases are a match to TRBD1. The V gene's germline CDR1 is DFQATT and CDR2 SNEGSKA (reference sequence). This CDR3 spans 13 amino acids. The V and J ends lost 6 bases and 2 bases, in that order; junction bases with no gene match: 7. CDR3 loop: CSAMTGRAYEQYF. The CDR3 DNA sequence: TGCAGTGCCATGACAGGGCGAGCCTACGAGCAGTACTTC.

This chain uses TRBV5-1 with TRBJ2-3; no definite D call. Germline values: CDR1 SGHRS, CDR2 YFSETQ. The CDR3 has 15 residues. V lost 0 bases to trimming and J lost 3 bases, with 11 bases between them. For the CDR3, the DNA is TGCGCCAGCAGCTTGGAGGATCGGTATACAGATACGCAGTATTTT. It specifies CASSLEDRYTDTQYF.

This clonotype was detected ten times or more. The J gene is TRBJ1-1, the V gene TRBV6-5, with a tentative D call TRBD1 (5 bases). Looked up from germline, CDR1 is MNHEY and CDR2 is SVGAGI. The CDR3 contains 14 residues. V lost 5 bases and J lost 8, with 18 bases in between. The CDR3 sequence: CASSLRGGSEEAFF. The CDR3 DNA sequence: TGTGCCAGCAGTCTACGGGGGGGATCAGAGGAAGCTTTCTTT.

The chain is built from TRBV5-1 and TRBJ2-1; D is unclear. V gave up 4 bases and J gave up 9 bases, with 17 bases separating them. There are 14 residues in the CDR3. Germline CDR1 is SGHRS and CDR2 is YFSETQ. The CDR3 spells CASSLQSDHGEQFF. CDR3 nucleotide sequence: TGCGCCAGCAGCCTTCAGTCGGATCACGGTGAGCAGTTCTTC.

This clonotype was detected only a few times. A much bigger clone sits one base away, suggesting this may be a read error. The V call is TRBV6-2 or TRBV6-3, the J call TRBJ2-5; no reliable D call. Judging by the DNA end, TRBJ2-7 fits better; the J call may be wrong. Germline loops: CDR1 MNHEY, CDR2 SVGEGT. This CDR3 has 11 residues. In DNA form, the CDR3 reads TGTGCCAGCAGCAAGCCGAACGAGCAGTACTTC. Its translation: CASSKPNEQYF.

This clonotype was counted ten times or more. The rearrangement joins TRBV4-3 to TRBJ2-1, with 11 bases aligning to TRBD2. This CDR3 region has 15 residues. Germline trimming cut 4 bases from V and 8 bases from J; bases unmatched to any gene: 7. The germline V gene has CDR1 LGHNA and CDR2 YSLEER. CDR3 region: CASSPLAGVGDEQFF. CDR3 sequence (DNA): TGCGCCAGCAGCCCACTAGCGGGGGTAGGCGATGAGCAGTTCTTC.

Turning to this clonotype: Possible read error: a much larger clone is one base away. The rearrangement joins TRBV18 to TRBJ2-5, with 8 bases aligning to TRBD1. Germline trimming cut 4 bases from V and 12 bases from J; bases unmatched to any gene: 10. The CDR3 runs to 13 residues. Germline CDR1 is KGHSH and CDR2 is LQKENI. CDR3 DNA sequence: TGTGCCAGCTCACAGGAAGACAGGGGAGAGGAGTACTTC. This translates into CASSQEDRGEEYF.